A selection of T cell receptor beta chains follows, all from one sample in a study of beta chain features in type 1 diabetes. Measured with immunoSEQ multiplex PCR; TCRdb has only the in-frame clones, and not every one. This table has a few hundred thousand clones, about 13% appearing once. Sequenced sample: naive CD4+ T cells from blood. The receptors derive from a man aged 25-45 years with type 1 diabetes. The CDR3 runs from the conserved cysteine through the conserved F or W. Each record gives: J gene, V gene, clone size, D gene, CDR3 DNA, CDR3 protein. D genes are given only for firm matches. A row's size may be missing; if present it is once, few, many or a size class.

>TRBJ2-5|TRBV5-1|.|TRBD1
TGCGCCAGCAGCCCGGGGACAGGGGAGACCCAGTACTTC
CASSPGTGETQYF
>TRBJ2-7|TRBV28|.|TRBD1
TGTGCCAGCGGATCCCGGGGGACAGGGAGCGAGCAGTACTTC
CASGSRGTGSEQYF
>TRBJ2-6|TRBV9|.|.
TGTGCCAGTCTCTCTGGGGCCAACGTCCTGACTTTC
CASLSGANVLTF
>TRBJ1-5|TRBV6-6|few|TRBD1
TGTGCCAGCAAAAGGGGACAGGATAGCAATCAGCCCCAGCATTTT
CASKRGQDSNQPQHF
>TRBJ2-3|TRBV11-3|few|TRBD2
TGTGCCAGCAGCTTAGCGGGAGGGCCCACAGATACGCAGTATTTT
CASSLAGGPTDTQYF
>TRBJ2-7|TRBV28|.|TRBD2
TGTGCCAGCAGTTCACCGACTAGCGGGAGTATCGAGCAGTACTTC
CASSSPTSGSIEQYF
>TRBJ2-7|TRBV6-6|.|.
TGTGCCAGCACACTAGGACCCAACGAGCAGTACTTC
CASTLGPNEQYF
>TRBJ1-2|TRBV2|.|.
TGTGCCAGCAGTGAATCGAAGCAGCGCTATGGCTACACCTTC
CASSESKQRYGYTF
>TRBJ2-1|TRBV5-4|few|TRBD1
TGTGCCAGCAGCTTCCCGGGACAGGTCTTGGACAATGAGCAGTTCTTC
CASSFPGQVLDNEQFF
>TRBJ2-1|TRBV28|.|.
TGTGCCAGCAGTTTCCAGTCCGCTAATGAGCAGTTCTTC
CASSFQSANEQFF
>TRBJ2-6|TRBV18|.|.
TGTGCCAGCTCACCACAAAACCTGGTCAACTCCGCCTCTGGGGCCAACGTCCTGACTTTC
CASSPQNLVNSASGANVLTF
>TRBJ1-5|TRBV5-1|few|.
TGCGCCAGCAGCTTGTTGTCAGGGATCGCTCAGCCCCAGCATTTT
CASSLLSGIAQPQHF
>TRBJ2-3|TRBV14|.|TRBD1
TGTGCCAGCAGCCAAGATTTGGGACAGGGTGCAGATACGCAGTATTTT
CASSQDLGQGADTQYF
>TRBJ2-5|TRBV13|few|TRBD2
TGTGCCAGCAGCTCCCGGACTAGCGGGAGGGCCGAGGAGACCCAGTACTTC
CASSSRTSGRAEETQYF
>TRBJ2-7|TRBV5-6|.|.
TGTGCCAGCAGCTTACAGATCTACGAGCAGTACTTC
CASSLQIYEQYF
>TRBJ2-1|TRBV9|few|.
TGTGCCAGCTCGCGGGACGGGGGTTACAATGAGCAGTTCTTC
CASSRDGGYNEQFF
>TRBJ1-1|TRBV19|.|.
TGTGCCAGTAGTTCCGACAGACAGACTGAAGCTTTCTTT
CASSSDRQTEAFF
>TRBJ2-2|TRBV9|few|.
TGTGCCAGCAGCGTAGTCTCCGGGGAGCTGTTTTTT
CASSVVSGELFF
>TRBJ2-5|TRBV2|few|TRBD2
TGTGCCAGCAGTGACGCGGGACTAGCGAAGACCCAGTACTTC
CASSDAGLAKTQYF
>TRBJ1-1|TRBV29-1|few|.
TGCAGCGTTGTACAGTTCATGAACACTGAAGCTTTCTTT
CSVVQFMNTEAFF
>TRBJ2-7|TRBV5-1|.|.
TGCGCCAGCAGCATACAGGGCTACGAGCAGTACTTC
CASSIQGYEQYF
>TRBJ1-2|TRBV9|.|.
TGTGCCAGCAGCGCGGAGGGAGGCCACTATGGCTACACCTTC
CASSAEGGHYGYTF
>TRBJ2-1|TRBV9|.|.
TGTGCCAGCAGCTCTCGACTAGGATCCTACAATGAGCAGTTCTTC
CASSSRLGSYNEQFF
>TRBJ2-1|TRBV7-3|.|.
TGTGCCAGCAGCTTATCGCGGGAAAGGAATGAGCAGTTCTTC
CASSLSRERNEQFF
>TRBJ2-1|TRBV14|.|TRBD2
TGTGCCAGCAGCCGAGCGGGAGGGTACTTTGGTGAGCAGTTCTTC
CASSRAGGYFGEQFF
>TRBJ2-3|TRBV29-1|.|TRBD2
TGCAGCACCCGGCTAGCGGGAGGGCCTGGGGGAGATACGCAGTATTTT
CSTRLAGGPGGDTQYF
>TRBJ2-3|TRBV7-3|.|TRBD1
TGTGCCAGCAGCGTAGACAGGGGTTCAGATACGCAGTATTTT
CASSVDRGSDTQYF
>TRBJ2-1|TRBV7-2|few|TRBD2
TGTGCCAGCAGTCCGAGGTCAGCGGGAGGGCCCTCCTACAATGAGCAGTTCTTC
CASSPRSAGGPSYNEQFF
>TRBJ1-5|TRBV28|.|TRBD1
TGTGCCAGCAGTTTTTCAGGGACAGGGTATCAGCCCCAGCATTTT
CASSFSGTGYQPQHF
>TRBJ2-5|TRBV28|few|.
TGTGCCAGCAGTGCCCGTGGGAGAGGCCAAGAGACCCAGTACTTC
CASSARGRGQETQYF
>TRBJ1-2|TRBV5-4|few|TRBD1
TGTGCCAGCAGCTCCCGACAGGGCCAGGGATATGGCTACACCTTC
CASSSRQGQGYGYTF
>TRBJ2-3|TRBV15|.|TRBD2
TGTGCCACCAGCCCAAGGGAGGGAGGAGGGCAGTATTTT
CATSPREGGGQYF
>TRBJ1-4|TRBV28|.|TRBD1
TGTGCCAGCAGTCCGGGACAGGTCGAAAAACTGTTTTTT
CASSPGQVEKLFF
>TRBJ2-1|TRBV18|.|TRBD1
TGTGCCAGCTCCCCTACAACAGGGGCCTACAATGAGCAGTTCTTC
CASSPTTGAYNEQFF
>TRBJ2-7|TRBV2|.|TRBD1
TGTGCCAGCGGAAGGGACAGAGCCTACGAGCAGTACTTC
CASGRDRAYEQYF
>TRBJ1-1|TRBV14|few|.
TGTGCCAGCAGCCAAGATAGTTTCGGGAGATACTATTCGAACACTGAAGCTTTCTTT
CASSQDSFGRYYSNTEAFF
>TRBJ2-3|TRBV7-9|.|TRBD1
TGTGCCAGCAGCCACCTAGGACAGGGGAAGACAGATACGCAGTATTTT
CASSHLGQGKTDTQYF
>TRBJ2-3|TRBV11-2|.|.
TGTGCCAGCAGCTCGGGACTCAACCATCGGTATTTT
CASSSGLNHRYF
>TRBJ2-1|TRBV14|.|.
TGTGCCAGCAAGGGGGGGGTTAGGTCCTACAATGAGCAGTTCTTC
CASKGGVRSYNEQFF
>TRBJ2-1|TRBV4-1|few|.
TGCGCCAGCAGCCGACTAGGCCTAAATGAGCAGTTCTTC
CASSRLGLNEQFF
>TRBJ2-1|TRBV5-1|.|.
TGCGCCAGCAGCAGGACAGTCAATGAGCAGTTCTTC
CASSRTVNEQFF
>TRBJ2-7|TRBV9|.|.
TGTGCCAGCAGCCCGGGACTTAGCTCCTACGAGCAGTACTTC
CASSPGLSSYEQYF
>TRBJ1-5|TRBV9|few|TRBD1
TGTGCCAGCAGCGATGGGACAGGGGCGTGGAGCAATCAGCCCCAGCATTTT
CASSDGTGAWSNQPQHF
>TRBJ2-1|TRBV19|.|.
TGTGCCAGTAGTCCTCAGGTGGCTACCTCCAATGAGCAGTTCTTC
CASSPQVATSNEQFF
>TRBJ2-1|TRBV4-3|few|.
TGCGCCAGCAGCCCCTACAGGGCAAATGGTTACAATGAGCAGTTCTTC
CASSPYRANGYNEQFF
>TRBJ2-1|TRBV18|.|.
TGTGCCAGCTCACCATTAACTCCCGGTAATGAGCAGTTCTTC
CASSPLTPGNEQFF
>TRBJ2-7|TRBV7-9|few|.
TGTGCCAGCAGTCCTTCCTACGAGCAGTACTTC
CASSPSYEQYF
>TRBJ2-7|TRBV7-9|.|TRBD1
TGTGCCAGCAGCTACGGGACAGGGGCTCCTCTGTACTTC
CASSYGTGAPLYF
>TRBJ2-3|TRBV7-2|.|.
TGTGCCAGCAGCTCGGGGGGCACAGATACGCAGTATTTT
CASSSGGTDTQYF
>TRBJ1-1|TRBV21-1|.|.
TGTGCCAGCAGCGAGAGCCGAGAAGAGATGAACACTGAAGCTTTCTTT
CASSESREEMNTEAFF
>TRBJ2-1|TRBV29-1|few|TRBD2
TGCAGCGTCTCTAGCGGGAGTCGGTCCTACAATGAGCAGTTCTTC
CSVSSGSRSYNEQFF
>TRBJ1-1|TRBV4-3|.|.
TGCGCCAGCAGCCAAGATACAGGGATAGGCACTGAAGCTTTCTTT
CASSQDTGIGTEAFF
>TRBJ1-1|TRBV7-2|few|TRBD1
TGTGCCAGCAGCAGACAGGGGAACACTGAAGCTTTCTTT
CASSRQGNTEAFF
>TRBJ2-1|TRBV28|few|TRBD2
TGTGCCAGCAGGGAGGTCGGCGGGAGGGGGAATGAGCAGTTCTTC
CASREVGGRGNEQFF
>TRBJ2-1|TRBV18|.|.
TGTGCCAGCTCACCGTCTGGGGACATCTACAATGAGCAGTTCTTC
CASSPSGDIYNEQFF
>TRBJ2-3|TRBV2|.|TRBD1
TGTGCCAAGTGGGGGACAGGTCAGAATACGCAGTATTTT
CAKWGTGQNTQYF
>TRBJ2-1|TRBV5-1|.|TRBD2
TGCGCCAGCAGCTTTACTAGCGGGAGGGAGTTCTTC
CASSFTSGREFF
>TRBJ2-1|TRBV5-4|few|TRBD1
TGTGCCAGCAGCCTTCGGACAGGGGCGAGCAATGAGCAGTTCTTC
CASSLRTGASNEQFF
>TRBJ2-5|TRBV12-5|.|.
TGTGCTAGTGGTCGGGGACTTCAAGAGACCCAGTACTTC
CASGRGLQETQYF